This entry describes one T cell receptor beta chain. V lost 5 bases to trimming and J lost 0 bases, with 13 bases between them. The CDR3 is made up of 15 amino acids. The germline V gene has CDR1 SGHTA and CDR2 FQGNSA. Clones were read by immunoSEQ multiplex PCR, and TCRdb kept only the in-frame ones, dropping some. The table has some 130,000 clones, about 92% seen once; the top ten hold approximately 1.7%. This sample is drawn from a study of control samples from healthy donors and cancer patients. The sequence was obtained from a man over 45 with head and neck cancer. The specimen sequenced was PBMCs. The chain employs TRBV7-2 and TRBJ1-1; D uncertain. The CDR3 nucleotides are TGTGCCAGCAGCCTTTCTGTCGGGGTGAACACTGAAGCTTTCTTT. It specifies CASSLSVGVNTEAFF.